Listed below are T cell receptor beta chains from one sample, sequenced in a study of T-cell memory formation after mild COVID-19. TCRdb re-called the 5' RACE reads through MiXCR, storing one row per CDR3 protein. The table records about 610,000 distinct CDR3 sequences, roughly 17% of them present only once. Sample: PBMCs or a T cell subset sorted from them (not recorded which). Every receptor here comes from an adult woman who had mild COVID-19 (a few samples of this study predate the infection). Cell type and time point are not known. Each CDR3 is given with its conserved first and last residue. Fields, in order: D gene, V gene, J gene, clone size, CDR3 DNA, CDR3 protein. The D gene is left open where the match is weak. Size tells how often a clone was seen (once, few, many) or the class of an expanded clone, and some rows leave it out.

-,TRBV7-9,TRBJ2-2,-,TGTGCCATTACCGGGCCGACCGGAACGAACACCGGGGAGCTGTTTTTT,CAITGPTGTNTGELFF
-,TRBV6-5,TRBJ1-2,few,TGTGCCAGCAGTTACGACGGCATCTATGGCTACACCTTC,CASSYDGIYGYTF
TRBD2,TRBV9,TRBJ2-1,many,TGTGCCAGCAGCGGACTAGCGGGAACAGCCAATGAGCAGTTCTTC,CASSGLAGTANEQFF
TRBD1,TRBV7-9,TRBJ2-3,-,TGTGCCAGCAGCTTAACGGGACAGGGCCCAGATACGCAGTATTTT,CASSLTGQGPDTQYF
-,TRBV4-2,TRBJ2-1,-,TGTGCCAGCAGCGAAACAGCTTTAATCTCCTACAATGAGCAGTTCTTC,CASSETALISYNEQFF
TRBD2,TRBV6-5,TRBJ2-7,-,TGTGCCAGCAGCCTCTATTCGACTAGCGTGAGCTCCTACGAGCAGTACTTC,CASSLYSTSVSSYEQYF
-,TRBV7-9,TRBJ2-7,many,TGTGCCAGCAGCTTGGACGGGCCTTCTACCTACGAGCAGTACTTC,CASSLDGPSTYEQYF
TRBD2,TRBV9,TRBJ2-1,many,TGTGCCAGCAGCGCCGAAGCGGGGGGATACAATGAGCAGTTCTTC,CASSAEAGGYNEQFF
-,TRBV19,TRBJ2-1,few,TGTGCCAGGCTAATTGCGGGGCTAAGACTAGTATACAATGAGCAGTTCTTC,CARLIAGLRLVYNEQFF
-,TRBV4-3,TRBJ2-7,few,TGCGCCAGCAGCCCGCGGGCAGTCGGAACCTACGAGCAGTACTTC,CASSPRAVGTYEQYF
TRBD1,TRBV29-1,TRBJ2-1,few,TGCAGCGTTGATCCCACAGGGGGGCAGTTCTTC,CSVDPTGGQFF
-,TRBV4-3,TRBJ1-4,-,TGCGCCAGCAGCCAACCCGGGTCGGGAGATGAAAAACTGTTTTTT,CASSQPGSGDEKLFF
-,TRBV5-1,TRBJ2-1,many,TGCGCCAGCAGCTTGGAGACTAGCTCCTACAATGAGCAGTTCTTC,CASSLETSSYNEQFF
-,TRBV20-1,TRBJ1-4,-,TGCAGTGCTAGCCCCGGGACAACTAATGAAAAACTGTTTTTT,CSASPGTTNEKLFF
TRBD1,TRBV12-3/TRBV12-4,TRBJ2-7,few,TGTGCCAGCAGTCCTCGGGGACAGGAGGAAGAGCAGTACTTC,CASSPRGQEEEQYF
-,TRBV12-3/TRBV12-4,TRBJ1-2,many,TGTGCCAGCAGCCCGGGGTATGGCTACACCTTC,CASSPGYGYTF
TRBD1,TRBV4-3,TRBJ2-2,-,TGCGCCAGCAGCCAATCAAGGACAGGGGGCTACACCGGGGAGCTGTTTTTT,CASSQSRTGGYTGELFF
TRBD2,TRBV7-9,TRBJ2-3,-,TGTGCCAGCAGCCCATTCGGGACTAGCGGGGGCACAGATACGCAGTATTTT,CASSPFGTSGGTDTQYF
-,TRBV5-1,TRBJ1-1,-,TGCGCCAGCAGCTCGGACGCGAGAGCTTTCTTT,CASSSDARAFF
-,TRBV21-1,TRBJ1-2,few,TGTGCCAGCAGCAAAGAAGGAGGGGCGACAGGGAACTATGGCTACACCTTC,CASSKEGGATGNYGYTF
-,TRBV5-1,TRBJ1-1,-,TGCGCCAGTATGATGGGAGCCCAAAACACTGAAGCTTTCTTT,CASMMGAQNTEAFF
TRBD2,TRBV4-2,TRBJ2-1,-,TGTGCCAGCAGCCAAGAGCGGGAGCAGGTCTACAATGAGCAGTTCTTC,CASSQEREQVYNEQFF
-,TRBV21-1,TRBJ2-3,many,TGTGCCAGCAGCAAAGGTCCGACAGGTGGCACAGATACGCAGTATTTT,CASSKGPTGGTDTQYF
-,TRBV18,TRBJ2-3,few,TGTGCCAGCTCACCTTATGGGACTCCCACAGATACGCAGTATTTT,CASSPYGTPTDTQYF
-,TRBV14,TRBJ1-6,few,TGTGCCAGCAGCCCCGGGGGAGTCCACGGGTCACCCCTCCACTTT,CASSPGGVHGSPLHF
TRBD2,TRBV9,TRBJ2-5,few,TGTGCCAGCAGCGTAGCGGGAGGGCTGGTAGAGACCCAGTACTTC,CASSVAGGLVETQYF
-,TRBV6-2/TRBV6-3,TRBJ2-7,few,TGTGCCAGCCAGGAGATCTCCTACGAGCAGTACTTC,CASQEISYEQYF
TRBD2,TRBV15,TRBJ2-2,-,TGTGCCACCAGCAGAGTTGCGGGAGCCGCGAACACCGGGGAGCTGTTTTTT,CATSRVAGAANTGELFF
TRBD1,TRBV9,TRBJ1-2,few,TGTGCCAGCAGCATCTCCGGGACAGCCAACTATGGCTACACCTTC,CASSISGTANYGYTF
-,TRBV7-2,TRBJ2-1,few,TGTGCCAGCATAATTGACGGGAACAATGAGCAGTTCTTC,CASIIDGNNEQFF
-,TRBV20-1,TRBJ1-1,-,TGCAGTGCTCCACGCGGGGGGAACACTGAAGCTTTCTTT,CSAPRGGNTEAFF
-,TRBV12-3/TRBV12-4,TRBJ2-5,few,TGTGCCAGCAGTCGACAGCTAAAAGAGACCCAGTACTTC,CASSRQLKETQYF
TRBD1,TRBV3-1,TRBJ1-5,few,TGTGCCAGCAGCCAAGGCTCACAGGGGGCGTTTAGCAATCAGCCCCAGCATTTT,CASSQGSQGAFSNQPQHF
TRBD1,TRBV4-2,TRBJ1-2,-,TGTGCCAGCAGCCAGAAGATGGGGACAGTCGGCTACACCTTC,CASSQKMGTVGYTF
TRBD2,TRBV20-1,TRBJ2-5,-,TGCAGTGCTAGAGATCCCGCTAGCGGGGAAGAGACCCAGTACTTC,CSARDPASGEETQYF
TRBD1,TRBV7-2,TRBJ2-5,-,TGTGCCAGCAGCACCTCCAGGGGGCCGGAGACCCAGTACTTC,CASSTSRGPETQYF
-,TRBV6-1,TRBJ2-7,-,TGTGCCAGCAGTGAAGGAAGGGCCCGATACGAGCAGTACTTC,CASSEGRARYEQYF
-,TRBV3-1,TRBJ1-1,few,TGTGCCAGCAGCCAGCCCGGACTCCGGGGATTAGAAGCTTTCTTT,CASSQPGLRGLEAFF
-,TRBV7-9,TRBJ1-1,few,TGTGCCAGCAGCTCCACGGGAAAGCCGAACACTGAAGCTTTCTTT,CASSSTGKPNTEAFF
-,TRBV7-7,TRBJ2-1,-,TGTGCTAGCAGCCAGGGCGACTGGGGTAATGAGCAGTTCTTC,CASSQGDWGNEQFF
-,TRBV20-1,TRBJ1-2,-,TGCAGTGCTAAGGGGGTCTATGGCTACACCTTC,CSAKGVYGYTF